Below, 2 T cell receptor beta chains from the same sample are listed, as sequenced in a study of OX40 agonist ivuxolimab in advanced cancers. Repertoires were generated with immunoSEQ multiplex PCR, while TCRdb's copy carries only in-frame clones and drops some. The table lists about 68,000 clones, over 80% of them singletons. The sample here was CD4+ or CD8+ T cells sorted from blood, taken in a trial of the OX40 agonist ivuxolimab. The receptors stem from an adult with an advanced solid tumor such as melanoma, head and neck, liver or kidney cancer.

This clone was seen a few times. This chain uses TRBV4-3 with TRBJ2-1; D might be TRBD2 (6 bases). In germline, CDR1 is LGHNA, CDR2 YSLEER. Trimming took off 1 base at V and 10 bases at J, with 14 bases between the two ends. CDR3 length: 14 amino acids. Here the CDR3 reads CASSQVTSFGEQFF. The CDR3 region has the DNA TGCGCCAGCAGCCAAGTGACTAGTTTCGGCGAGCAGTTCTTC.

The V gene is TRBV9, the J gene TRBJ1-1; TRBD1 aligns across 10 bases. The CDR3 spans 16 residues. V was pared by 4 bases and J by 6 bases, with 12 bases of the junction left unmatched. The germline V gene has CDR1 SGDLS and CDR2 YYNGEE. CDR3 in DNA: TGTGCCAGCAGCCCACTAGGAAGACAGGGGGCGGCTGAAGCTTTCTTT. The encoded protein is CASSPLGRQGAAEAFF.